Below, 5 T cell receptor beta chains from the same sample are listed, as sequenced in a study of T-cell memory formation after mild COVID-19. TCRdb processed the 5' RACE reads anew with MiXCR; each CDR3 protein has one entry. The table shows over 450,000 distinct CDR3 sequences, with roughly 21% occurring only once. Sample: PBMCs or a T cell subset sorted from them (not recorded which). These receptor sequences come from an adult woman who had mild COVID-19 (a few samples of this study predate the infection). Cell type and time point are not known.

V gene TRBV2 combines with J gene TRBJ1-6; 7 bases are shared with TRBD1. Germline assignment: CDR1 SNHLY and CDR2 FYNNEI. There are 15 residues in the CDR3. V was clipped by 3 bases and J by 6 bases; unmatched bases: 5. CDR3 sequence: CASSEDRTSNSPLHF. The CDR3 DNA sequence: TGTGCCAGCAGTGAGGACAGGACAAGTAATTCACCCCTCCACTTT.

This clonotype was found a few times. The DNA of the CDR3 is TGTGCCTGGACGGGACAGTTTAATTCACCCCTCCACTTT. This codes for CAWTGQFNSPLHF. The chain couples TRBV30 to TRBJ1-6; 7 bases map to TRBD1. V lost 4 bases, J lost 6 bases, and 3 bases stayed unmatched. CDR1 GTSNPN and CDR2 SVGIG come from the germline V gene (reference sequence). There are 13 residues in the CDR3.

This clonotype was detected a few times. The chain links TRBV5-5 to TRBJ1-1; D unclear. This CDR3 spans 13 amino acids. CDR1 SGHKS and CDR2 YYEKEE come from the germline V gene (reference sequence). V lost 2 bases and J 3 bases, leaving 8 bases between the germline ends. The CDR3 nucleotides are TGTGCCAGCAGCTTAGATAGCGACACTGAAGCTTTCTTT. As protein: CASSLDSDTEAFF.

This chain uses TRBV5-6 with TRBJ2-7; 14 positions match TRBD2. With 7 bases clipped from V and 3 bases from J, the junction kept 15 bases outside the gene matches. Germline V CDR1 and CDR2: SGHDT, YYEEEE. The CDR3 contains 18 residues. CDR3 in DNA: TGTGCCAGCGGCCAACCGGGACTAGCGGGGGACGGAAACTACGAGCAGTACTTC. Its translation: CASGQPGLAGDGNYEQYF.

This clonotype showed up just a few times. The CDR3 reads CASSQTGAPNTEQYF. In DNA form, the CDR3 reads TGCGCCAGCAGCCAAACAGGGGCGCCAAACACCGAGCAGTACTTC. The V call is TRBV4-1, the J call TRBJ2-7; 7 bases are shared with TRBD1. V was clipped by 2 bases and J by 6 bases; unmatched bases: 10. The CDR3 contains 15 residues. Germline V gives CDR1 MGHRA, CDR2 YSYEKL.